The clone carrying this T cell receptor (beta chain) has at least ten counts. Its antigen remains unidentified. A single record per CDR3 protein comes from TCRdb applying MiXCR to the RT-PCR reads. The repertoire holds a few hundred thousand distinct CDR3 sequences, with 11% to 15% as singletons. The sample belongs to a study of response to subunit inactivated influenza vaccine. V lost 1 base, J lost 2 bases, and 4 bases stayed unmatched. CDR1 LGHNA and CDR2 YNFKEQ come from the germline V gene. This CDR3 is 15 amino acids long. Study-level points and caveats: A suggestion made by the authors is that each seasonal influenza vaccination recruits few new T cells.

This receptor was taken from a man aged 50-60 years who received an inactivated influenza vaccine. Sample: PBMCs from blood, taken about 13 days after vaccination. This sequence joins TRBV4-2 and TRBJ2-5; 7 nucleotides line up with TRBD2. This CDR3 reads CASSQGTRDQETQYF. CDR3 nucleotide sequence: TGTGCCAGCAGCCAAGGGACTAGAGATCAAGAGACCCAGTACTTC.